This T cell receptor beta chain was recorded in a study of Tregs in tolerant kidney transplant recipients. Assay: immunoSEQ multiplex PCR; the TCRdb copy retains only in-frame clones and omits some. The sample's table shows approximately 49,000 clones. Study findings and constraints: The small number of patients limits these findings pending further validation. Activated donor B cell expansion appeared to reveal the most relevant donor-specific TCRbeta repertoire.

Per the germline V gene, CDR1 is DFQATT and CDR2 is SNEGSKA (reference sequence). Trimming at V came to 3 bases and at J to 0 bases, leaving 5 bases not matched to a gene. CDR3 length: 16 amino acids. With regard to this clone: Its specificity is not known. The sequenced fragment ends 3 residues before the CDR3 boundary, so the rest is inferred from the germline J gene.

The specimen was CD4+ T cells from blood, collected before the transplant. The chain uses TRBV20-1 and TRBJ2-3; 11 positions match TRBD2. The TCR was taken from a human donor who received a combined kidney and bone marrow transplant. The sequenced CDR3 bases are TGCAGTGCTAGTAGCGGGAGGGGGGGTAGCACAGATACG. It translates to CSASSGRGGSTDT. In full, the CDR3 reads CSASSGRGGSTDTQYF.